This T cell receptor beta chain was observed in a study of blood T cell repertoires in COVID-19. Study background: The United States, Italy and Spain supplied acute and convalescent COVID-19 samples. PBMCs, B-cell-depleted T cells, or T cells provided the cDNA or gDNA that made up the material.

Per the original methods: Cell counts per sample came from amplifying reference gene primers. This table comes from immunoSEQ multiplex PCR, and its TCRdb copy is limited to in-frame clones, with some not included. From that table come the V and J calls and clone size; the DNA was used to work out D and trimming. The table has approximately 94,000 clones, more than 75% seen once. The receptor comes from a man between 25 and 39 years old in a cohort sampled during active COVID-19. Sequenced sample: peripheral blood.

For the CDR3, the DNA is TGCAGCGGCGGCAGGGGCGGGACCGGGGAGCTGTTTTTT. Its translation: CSGGRGGTGELFF. The chain recombines TRBV29-1 with TRBJ2-2; tentatively, D is TRBD1 (6 bases). Germline V lookup: CDR1 SQVTM, CDR2 ANQGSEA. Trimming cost V 7 bases and J 5 bases, with 14 bases left between them. The CDR3 totals 13 residues.